The T cell receptor (beta chain) under discussion was sequenced for a study of human T cells and chemical hapten exposure (dated by TCRdb to 2020 to 2023). Background on the whole study: For sensitization, 2% DPC in acetone was applied to a roughly 2 cm by roughly 2 cm area of upper inner arm skin. Throughout the approximately 26-week study period, patients were also given weekly therapeutic DPC doses on the scalp. Patch testing on the upper back used Finn chambers containing 0.01% DPC, with scoring done after 6 days according to International Contact Dermatitis Research Group standards. Alopecia areata with under or over 50% scalp involvement, alopecia totalis and alopecia universalis were represented in the patient cohort, which was mostly female. Libraries were combined into a pool for sequencing, and differences in TCR yield between samples came mainly from small differences in library volumes within the pool. Peripheral blood TCR repertoire changes were tracked in vivo in alopecia patients during primary and secondary sensitization to the hapten diphenylcyclopropenone (DPC). Blood samples were taken from patients before sensitization (week 0) and then at 2, 6 and about 24 weeks after DPC sensitization. Twenty-nine alopecia patients provided blood for TCR sequencing at one to four time points (pre-sensitization, 2, 6 and 24 weeks).

Here is what the overall study found, with its caveats: Compared with pre-sensitization or healthy control sets, expanded TCRs formed significantly more large CDR3 similarity clusters, which is consistent with antigen-driven responses. DPC sensitization did not change the number of TCRs with a frequency above 1 in 1000, and there was no evidence of changes in global repertoire structure. The number of PT1 expanded TCRs positively correlated with patch test score, significant at thresholds 8, 16 and 32 but not 4. Repeated subsampling changed both the strength of the expansion versus patch-test correlation and the threshold at which the correlation became significant. Alopecia, a presumed autoimmune disease, was present in all patients, so the immune response of the patients might differ from that of healthy individuals.

Relative to germline, V is missing 5 bases and J is missing 3 bases, with 12 bases of the junction outside any gene match. The germline V gene gives CDR1 as SGHRS and CDR2 as YFSETQ. There are 16 amino acids in the CDR3, from cysteine to phenylalanine inclusive. Only the CDR3 portion is preserved as DNA: 48 bases, with reading frame beginning at the first base. The library was made by RACE. Instrument used: NextSeq 500. During library preparation, unique molecular identifiers were attached to individual cDNA molecules so that TCRs could be counted in a quantitative, reproducible way. From each blood RNA sample, both TCR alpha and TCR beta chains were sequenced. The authors' pipeline ran thus. A median of approximately 96,000 TCRs per sample was observed, with a range of about 23,224 to 700,000. V, J and CDR3 annotation of the TCR reads was performed with the Decombinator software suite. To make PS versus PT1 abundance plots, every sample was subsampled to the same number of TCRs (28,000). TCRs were defined as expanded if absent before sensitization and observed at least eight times at the 2-week time point. TCRdb handled the public reads itself, with Q25 trimming in fastp and clone calling in MiXCR, and kept productive beta chains. CDR3 protein sequences are deduplicated, and each keeps its most common genes and DNA. TCRdb's processing, not the authors', yielded these V and J calls. In all, the sample holds about 160,000 distinct CDR3 sequences, and roughly 26% of those were seen once. The ten largest clones add up to under 2.5% of the sample.

With regard to this clonotype: Its antigen target is currently unknown. No base-level quality is on record; no much larger clone is a single base apart.

What this sample's time point label stands for: patch test 3, about 24 weeks after DPC sensitization. This specimen's treatment or condition label, per the study, means: therapeutic diphenylcyclopropenone sensitization with weekly scalp DPC. Blood at each patch-test visit was drawn before the patch test was applied. Patients were considered eligible if aged 18 to 70, diagnosed with alopecia and deemed suitable for DPC therapy, and patients were excluded if pregnant. Total RNA was extracted from unfractionated whole blood collected in Tempus Blood RNA tubes. This TCR was sampled from a young woman with alopecia areata. Some clones in this sample may be carry-over from other donors' samples. This specimen consisted of whole blood, obtained in connection with sensitization to the hapten diphenylcyclopropenone (DPC). Here the chain combines TRBV5-1 and TRBJ1-1; TRBD1 fits 8 bases in the junction. CDR3 sequence: CASRRFQGATDTEAFF. The sequenced DNA is TGCGCCAGCAGAAGATTCCAGGGGGCGACAGACACTGAAGCTTTCTTT.